The rows below give T cell receptor beta chains drawn from one sample of a study of shared clonotypes between healthy human individuals. Libraries were prepared by immunoSEQ multiplex PCR; TCRdb keeps only in-frame clonotypes and omits some of them. Of around 550,000 clones in the sample, around 96% were seen once. Input material: naive CD8+ T cells sorted from blood. The receptors originated from a woman between 25 and 40 years old in good health. Both conserved end residues are trimmed from each CDR3.

>TRBV9|TRBJ2-5
ASSVGTSGIQETQY
>TRBV9|TRBJ1-4
ASSARSTGATNEKLF
>TRBV16|TRBJ2-1
ASSQERSGANEQF
>TRBV9|NA
ASSAPRRDEQY
>TRBV27|TRBJ2-7
ASSKGTAAYEQY
>TRBV19|TRBJ1-1
ASRSPGKGTEAF
>TRBV23-1|TRBJ2-7
ASSQQPQDYEQY
>TRBV28|TRBJ1-5
ASALVAPNQPQH
>TRBV5-6|TRBJ2-7
ASSLSRASRTRTTYEQY
>TRBV7-9|TRBJ1-3
ASSLDSATLGNTIY
>TRBV5-6|TRBJ1-3
ASSRTRGNTIY
>TRBV5-4|TRBJ2-5
ATAGEQETQY
>TRBV28|TRBJ2-1
ASSFPTSGPYNEQF
>TRBV28|TRBJ1-5
ASSLTTGDYNQPQH
>TRBV13|TRBJ2-3
ASSPRILSTDTQY
>TRBV7-9|TRBJ2-7
ASSPPRVGSPSYEQY
>TRBV7-7|TRBJ2-7
ASSPGTGPSYEQY